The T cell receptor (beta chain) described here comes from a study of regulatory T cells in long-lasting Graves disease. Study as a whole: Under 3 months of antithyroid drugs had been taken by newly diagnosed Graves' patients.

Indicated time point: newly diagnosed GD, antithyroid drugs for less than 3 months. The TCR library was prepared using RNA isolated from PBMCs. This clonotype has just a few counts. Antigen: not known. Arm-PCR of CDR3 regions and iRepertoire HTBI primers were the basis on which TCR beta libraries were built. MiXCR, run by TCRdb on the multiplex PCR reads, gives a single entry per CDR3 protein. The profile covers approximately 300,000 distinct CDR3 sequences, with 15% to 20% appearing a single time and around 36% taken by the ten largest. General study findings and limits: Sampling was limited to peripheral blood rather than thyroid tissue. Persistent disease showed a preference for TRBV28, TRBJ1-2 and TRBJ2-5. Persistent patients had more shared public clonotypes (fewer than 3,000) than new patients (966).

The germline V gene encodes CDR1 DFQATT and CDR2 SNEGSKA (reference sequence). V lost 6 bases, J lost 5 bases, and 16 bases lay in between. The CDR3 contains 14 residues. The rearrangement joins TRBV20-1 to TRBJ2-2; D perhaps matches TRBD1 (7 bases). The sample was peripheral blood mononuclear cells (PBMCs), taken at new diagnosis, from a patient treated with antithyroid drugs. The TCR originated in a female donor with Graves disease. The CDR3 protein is CSAQGGVCTGELFF. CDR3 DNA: TGCAGTGCCCAGGGGGGTGTTTGTACCGGGGAGCTGTTTTTT.